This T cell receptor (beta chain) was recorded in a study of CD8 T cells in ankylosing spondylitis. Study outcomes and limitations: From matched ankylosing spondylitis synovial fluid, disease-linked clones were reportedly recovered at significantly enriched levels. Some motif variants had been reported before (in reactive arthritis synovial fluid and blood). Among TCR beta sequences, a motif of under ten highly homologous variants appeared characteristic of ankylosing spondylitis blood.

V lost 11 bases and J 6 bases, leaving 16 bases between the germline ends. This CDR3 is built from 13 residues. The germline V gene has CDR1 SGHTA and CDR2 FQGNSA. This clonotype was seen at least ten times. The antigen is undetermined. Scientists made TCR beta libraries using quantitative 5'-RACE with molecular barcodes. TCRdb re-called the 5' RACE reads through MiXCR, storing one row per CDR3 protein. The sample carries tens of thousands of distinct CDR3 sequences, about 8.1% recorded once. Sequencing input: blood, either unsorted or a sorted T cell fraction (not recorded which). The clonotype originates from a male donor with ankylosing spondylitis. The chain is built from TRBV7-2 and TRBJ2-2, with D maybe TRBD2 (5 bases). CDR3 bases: TGTGCCGCTCCCGGGGAGTGGGCCGGGGAGCTGTTTTTT. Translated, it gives CAAPGEWAGELFF.